This record looks at one T cell receptor (beta chain) sequence and its context. Self-reported history from a screening survey and questionnaire set each donor's cohort. The data were obtained in a study of blood T cell repertoires in COVID-19. Study context: Collection of acute and convalescent COVID-19 samples took place in the United States, Italy and Spain. Nucleic acid was either cDNA or gDNA, and it came from T cells, B-cell-depleted T cells, or PBMCs.

Study processing details: Estimated nucleated cell counts came from reference gene primer amplification. Assay: immunoSEQ multiplex PCR; the TCRdb copy retains only in-frame clones and omits some. That table is the source of V, J and clone size, and D and trimming were worked out from the DNA. The data hold a few hundred thousand clones, with 92% observed a single time. CDR1 is ENHRY, CDR2 SYGVKD, per germline. This CDR3 has 13 residues. After removal of 6 bases from V and 6 bases from J, the junction contained 4 bases not matched to a gene. The clonotype was recovered from a woman in her 30s who had recovered from COVID-19. The V and J genes are TRBV10-3 and TRBJ2-4; 8 nucleotides match TRBD2. Material: PBMCs or T cells enriched from blood (not recorded which). In nucleotides, the CDR3 is TGTGCCATCAGCCCTGGACTAGCAAACATTCAGTACTTC. Its translation: CAISPGLANIQYF.